This T cell receptor beta chain stems from a study of monozygotic twins with inflammatory bowel disease. Donors each contributed one blood sample measuring less than 3 ml. Of note for this clonotype: Its antigen is still unknown.

The V gene's germline CDR1 is MGHDK and CDR2 SYGVNS. CDR3 length equals 14 residues. Overall study findings and caveats: Neither one strong signal nor one clonotype associated with IBD was supported. Twin pairs that were concordant did not differ from discordant pairs in repertoire similarity, possibly from limited power.

TCRdb re-called the 5' RACE reads and shows each CDR3 protein once, DNA omitted. This sample contains around 200,000 distinct CDR3 sequences. Sequences were obtained from blood. The chain employs TRBV25-1 and TRBJ1-2; the D gene TCRdb calls, TRBD1, cannot be checked with no DNA. The receptor comes from a human donor with ulcerative colitis or Crohn's disease, or a healthy co-twin of an affected twin (not recorded which). The CDR3 region is CASSEFGAEGGYTF.